This T cell receptor (beta chain) was recovered during a study of blood T cells in healthy people across ages (dated by TCRdb to 2014 to 2015). For context, the study as a whole: In model experiments, template switching captured about one uniquely barcoded TCR beta cDNA molecule for every two T cells. Age-related changes in TCR beta repertoire diversity were measured in the study by deep sequencing normalized with unique cDNA molecular identifiers. To avoid experimental bias, donors of different ages were spread randomly across the sequencing lanes. Donors were grouped into four age groups: young (average about 15 years), middle-aged (39), aged (around 60) and long-lived (just over 80). The study analyzed two additional independent replicas of 1 million unique cDNA reads from the same blood draw for two donors, one aged 18 to 30 and one aged 80 or older.

Systemically healthy Caucasian individuals from Russia, 39 in total and aged about 6 to 95 years, were included as donors. Ten milliliters of peripheral blood were drawn from each donor into EDTA-treated Vacutainer tubes. Ficoll-Paque density-gradient centrifugation was used to isolate PBMCs, with at least 7 million per sample. Trizol reagent was used to extract total RNA from the PBMCs, yielding at least 5.5 micrograms per sample. For every donor, an aliquot of PBMCs went through flow cytometry to measure the percentages of naive CD45RAhigh/CD27high T cells. Beyond this particular receptor, the publication reports: Conclusive comparison of naive and antigen-experienced compartments was prevented by the profiling of bulk unsorted PBMCs. Observed TCR beta diversity per million T cells fell roughly linearly with age, and a significant reduction was already apparent by age about 36. A strong correlation was found between observed TCR beta diversity and the percentage of naive T cells measured by flow cytometry. The long-lived group showed more naive CD4+ T cells, fewer expanded clones and increased TCR diversity than the aged group, suggesting age selection. Estimates of total diversity from one million sequenced T cells were regarded as lower bounds and underestimates. The CMV infection status of donors was not known, potentially confounding age-related changes in expanded clonotypes.

The CDR3 has 14 amino acids, counting the end cysteine and phenylalanine. Left in the record is the CDR3 DNA by itself, 42 bases read in frame from the first base. Library preparation was by 5' RACE. Sequencing relied on an Illumina HiSeq 2500. A second roughly 7 to 11 cycle PCR used a sample-barcoded 5' primer and a J-beta primer mix. Each TCR beta cDNA molecule received a unique molecular identifier from a template-switch 5' adaptor carrying 12 random nucleotides. At least 2.5 million CDR3-containing paired-end reads were obtained from each sample. All of the RNA was converted into first-strand cDNA using the Mint cDNA synthesis kit, with a TRBC-specific oligonucleotide serving as the primer. Following uracil-DNA glycosylase treatment, all cDNA underwent a first 18-cycle PCR with the universal primers M1SS and BC2_uni_R. In the paper's pipeline: For normalization, 1 million high-quality reads, each with a distinct molecular identifier, were randomly selected from each sample. Reads sharing molecular identifiers were discarded rather than binned into consensus sequences. MiTCR, set to a Q25 quality threshold and the strictest error-elimination algorithm, was used for CDR3 identification, clonotype clustering and error correction. A nonparametric unseen species model with Euler transformation was used to estimate a lower bound on total TCR beta diversity. TCRdb handled the public reads itself, with Q25 trimming in fastp and clone calling in MiXCR, and kept productive beta chains. Rows merge per CDR3 protein into single entries with the most common DNA and genes. The V and J calls follow TCRdb's processing rather than the paper's. This sample gives about 1.1 million distinct CDR3 sequences in total; approximately 38% of them show up just once. Under 15% of the sample is taken by the ten largest.

This clonotype was counted between two and nine times. This clone's antigen is unknown. Base-call qualities are not available, and no considerably larger clone is one nucleotide away. Sequenced material: blood. The clonotype comes from a man in his late teens or twenties in good health. The chain is made from TRBV21-1 and TRBJ2-4. TRBV21-1 corresponds to a pseudogene. The CDR3 amino acid sequence is: CASSKFGGENIQYF. The DNA sequence is as follows: TGTGCCAGCAGCAAATTCGGCGGAGAAAACATTCAGTACTTC.